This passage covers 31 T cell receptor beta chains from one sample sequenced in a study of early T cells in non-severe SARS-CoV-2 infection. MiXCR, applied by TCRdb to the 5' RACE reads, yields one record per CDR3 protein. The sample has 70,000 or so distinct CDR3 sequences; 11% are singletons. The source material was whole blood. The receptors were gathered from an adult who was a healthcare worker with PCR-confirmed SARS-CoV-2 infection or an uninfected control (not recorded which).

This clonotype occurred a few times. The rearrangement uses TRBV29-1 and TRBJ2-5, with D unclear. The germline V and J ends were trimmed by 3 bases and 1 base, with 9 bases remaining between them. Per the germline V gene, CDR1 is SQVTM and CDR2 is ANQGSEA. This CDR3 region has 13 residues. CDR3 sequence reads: CSVDPGLQETQYF. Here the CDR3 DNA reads TGCAGCGTTGATCCAGGCCTCCAAGAGACCCAGTACTTC.

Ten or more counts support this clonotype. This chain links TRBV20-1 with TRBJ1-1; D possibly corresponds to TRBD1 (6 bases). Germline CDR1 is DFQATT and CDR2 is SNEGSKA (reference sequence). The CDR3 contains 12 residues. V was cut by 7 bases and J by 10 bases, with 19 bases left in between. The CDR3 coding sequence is TGCAGTGTTGAACAGGGAAGTAACAGAGCTTTCTTT. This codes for CSVEQGSNRAFF.

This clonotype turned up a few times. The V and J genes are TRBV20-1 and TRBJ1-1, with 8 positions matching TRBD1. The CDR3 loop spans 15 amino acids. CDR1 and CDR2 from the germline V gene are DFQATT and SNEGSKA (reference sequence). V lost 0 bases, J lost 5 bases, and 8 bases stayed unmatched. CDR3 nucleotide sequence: TGCAGTGCTAGAGATCGGACACAGGGGGAAACTGAAGCTTTCTTT. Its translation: CSARDRTQGETEAFF.

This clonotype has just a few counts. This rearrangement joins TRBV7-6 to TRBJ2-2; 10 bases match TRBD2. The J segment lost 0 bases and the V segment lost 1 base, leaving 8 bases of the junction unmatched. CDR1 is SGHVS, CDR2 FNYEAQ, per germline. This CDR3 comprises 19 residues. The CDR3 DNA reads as TGTGCCAGCAGCTTAGAACGAGCGGGAGGGCCGGCGAACACCGGGGAGCTGTTTTTT. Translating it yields CASSLERAGGPANTGELFF.

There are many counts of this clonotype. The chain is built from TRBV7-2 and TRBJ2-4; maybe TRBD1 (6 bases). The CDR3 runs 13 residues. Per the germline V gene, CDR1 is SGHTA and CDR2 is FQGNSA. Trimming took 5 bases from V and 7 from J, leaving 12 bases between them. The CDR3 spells CASSQGSGNIQYF. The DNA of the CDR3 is TGTGCCAGCAGCCAGGGGAGTGGGAACATTCAGTACTTC.

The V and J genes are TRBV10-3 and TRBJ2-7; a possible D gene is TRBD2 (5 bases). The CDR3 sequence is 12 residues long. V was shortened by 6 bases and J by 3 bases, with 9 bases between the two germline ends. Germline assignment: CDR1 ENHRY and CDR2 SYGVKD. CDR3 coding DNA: TGTGCCATCAGGGCCGCGGGCTACGAGCAGTACTTC. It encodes CAIRAAGYEQYF.

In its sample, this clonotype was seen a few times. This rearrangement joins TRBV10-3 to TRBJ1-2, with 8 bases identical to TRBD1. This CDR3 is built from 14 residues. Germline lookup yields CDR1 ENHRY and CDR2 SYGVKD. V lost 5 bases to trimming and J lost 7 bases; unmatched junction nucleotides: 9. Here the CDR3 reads CAISYGQGDFGYTF. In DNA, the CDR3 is TGTGCCATCAGTTATGGACAGGGTGATTTTGGCTACACCTTC.

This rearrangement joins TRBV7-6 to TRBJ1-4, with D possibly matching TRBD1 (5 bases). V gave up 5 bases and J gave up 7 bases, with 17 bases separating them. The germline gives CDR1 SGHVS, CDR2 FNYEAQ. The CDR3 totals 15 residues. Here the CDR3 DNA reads TGTGCCAGCAGCCCTTCGCCCGGGACGGGTGAAAAACTGTTTTTT. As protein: CASSPSPGTGEKLFF.

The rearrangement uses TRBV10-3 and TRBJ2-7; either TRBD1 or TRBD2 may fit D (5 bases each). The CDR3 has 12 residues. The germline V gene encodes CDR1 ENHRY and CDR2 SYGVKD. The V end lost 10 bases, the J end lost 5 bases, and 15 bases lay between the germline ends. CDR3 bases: TGTGCCACCCGTCGGGACCTAAACGAGCAGTACTTC. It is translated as CATRRDLNEQYF.

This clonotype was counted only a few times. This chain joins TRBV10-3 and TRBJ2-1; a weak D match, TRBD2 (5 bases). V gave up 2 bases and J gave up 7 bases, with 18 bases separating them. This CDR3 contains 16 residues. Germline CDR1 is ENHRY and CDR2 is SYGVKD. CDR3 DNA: TGTGCCATCAGTGAGCCCCTAGCCGTGGGTGGAAATGAGCAGTTCTTC. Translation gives CAISEPLAVGGNEQFF.

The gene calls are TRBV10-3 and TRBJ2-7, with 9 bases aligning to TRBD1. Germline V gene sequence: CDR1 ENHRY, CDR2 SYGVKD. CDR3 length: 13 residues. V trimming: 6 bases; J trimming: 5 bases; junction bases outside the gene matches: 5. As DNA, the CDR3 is TGTGCCATCAGGCCCGGGGACAGGGACGAGCAGTACTTC. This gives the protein CAIRPGDRDEQYF.

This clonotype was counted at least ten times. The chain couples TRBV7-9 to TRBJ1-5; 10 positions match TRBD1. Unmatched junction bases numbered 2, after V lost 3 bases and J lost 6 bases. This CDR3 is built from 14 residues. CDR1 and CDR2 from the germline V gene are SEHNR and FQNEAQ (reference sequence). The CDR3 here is CASSLGQGSQPQHF. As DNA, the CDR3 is TGTGCCAGCAGCTTGGGACAGGGGAGTCAGCCCCAGCATTTT.

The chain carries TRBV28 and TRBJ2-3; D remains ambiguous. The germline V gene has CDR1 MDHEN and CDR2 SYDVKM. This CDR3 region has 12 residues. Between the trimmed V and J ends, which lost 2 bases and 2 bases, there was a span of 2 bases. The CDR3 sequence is CASSLNTDTQYF. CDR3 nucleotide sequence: TGTGCCAGCAGTTTAAACACAGATACGCAGTATTTT.

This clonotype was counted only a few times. In DNA form, the CDR3 reads TGTGCCAGTGTACGGGACAGTAACACAGATACGCAGTATTTT. Translated: CASVRDSNTDTQYF. The chain couples TRBV2 to TRBJ2-3; 7 nucleotides agree with TRBD1. Trimming removed 9 bases from V and 2 bases from J; junction bases left unmatched: 8. Germline V gene sequence: CDR1 SNHLY, CDR2 FYNNEI. This CDR3 is built from 14 residues.

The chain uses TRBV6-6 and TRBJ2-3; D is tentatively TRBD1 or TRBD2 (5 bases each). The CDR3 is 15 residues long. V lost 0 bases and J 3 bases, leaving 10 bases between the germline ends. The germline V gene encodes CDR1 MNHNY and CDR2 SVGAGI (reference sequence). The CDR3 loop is CASSYSGRVTDTQYF. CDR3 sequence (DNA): TGTGCCAGCAGTTACTCGGGGCGGGTAACAGATACGCAGTATTTT.

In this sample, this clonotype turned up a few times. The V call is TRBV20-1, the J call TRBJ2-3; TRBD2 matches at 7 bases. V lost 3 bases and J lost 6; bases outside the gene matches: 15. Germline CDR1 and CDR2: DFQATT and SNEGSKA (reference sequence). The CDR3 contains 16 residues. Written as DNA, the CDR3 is TGCAGTGCTAGGACCCGGGCTCCAGGGAGGGAGGATACGCAGTATTTT. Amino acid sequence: CSARTRAPGREDTQYF.

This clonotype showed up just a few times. CDR3 residues: CASTPGRNYGYTF. CDR3 DNA: TGTGCCAGCACCCCGGGCAGGAACTATGGCTACACCTTC. The rearrangement uses TRBV6-2 or TRBV6-3 and TRBJ1-2; D gene uncertain. CDR1 and CDR2 (germline): MNHEY, SVGEGT. Trimming took off 7 bases at V and 2 bases at J, with 11 bases between the two ends. The CDR3 runs 13 residues.

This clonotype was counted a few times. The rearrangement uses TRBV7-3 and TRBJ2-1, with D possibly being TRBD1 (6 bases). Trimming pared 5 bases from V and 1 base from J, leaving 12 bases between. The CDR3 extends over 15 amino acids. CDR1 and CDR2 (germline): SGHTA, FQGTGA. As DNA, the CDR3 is TGTGCCAGCAGCCCTGGGGGCGCATCCTACAATGAGCAGTTCTTC. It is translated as CASSPGGASYNEQFF.

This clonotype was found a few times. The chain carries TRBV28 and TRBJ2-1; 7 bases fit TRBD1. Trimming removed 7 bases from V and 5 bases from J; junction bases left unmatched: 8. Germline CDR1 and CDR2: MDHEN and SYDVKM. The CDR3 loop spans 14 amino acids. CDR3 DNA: TGTGCCAGCACAGTGTTAGGGGGCAACAATGAGCAGTTCTTC. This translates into CASTVLGGNNEQFF.

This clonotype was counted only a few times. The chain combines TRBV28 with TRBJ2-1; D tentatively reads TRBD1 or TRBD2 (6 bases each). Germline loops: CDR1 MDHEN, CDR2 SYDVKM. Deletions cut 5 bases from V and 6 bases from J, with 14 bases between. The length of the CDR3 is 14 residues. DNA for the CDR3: TGTGCCAGCAGTCGGCGGGACACCCCCAATGAGCAGTTCTTC. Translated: CASSRRDTPNEQFF.

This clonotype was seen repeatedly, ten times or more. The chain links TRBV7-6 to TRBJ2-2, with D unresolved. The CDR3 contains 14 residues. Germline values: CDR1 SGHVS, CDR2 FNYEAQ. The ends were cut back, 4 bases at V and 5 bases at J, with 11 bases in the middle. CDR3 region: CASSSTTGTGELFF. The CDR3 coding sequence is TGTGCCAGCAGCTCCACGACCGGAACCGGGGAGCTGTTTTTT.

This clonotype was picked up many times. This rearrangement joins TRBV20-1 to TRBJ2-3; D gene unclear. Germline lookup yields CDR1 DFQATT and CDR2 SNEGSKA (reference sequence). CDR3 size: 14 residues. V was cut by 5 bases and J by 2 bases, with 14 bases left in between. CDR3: CSASSYQLTDTQYF. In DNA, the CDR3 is TGCAGTGCTTCTTCCTATCAACTCACAGATACGCAGTATTTT.

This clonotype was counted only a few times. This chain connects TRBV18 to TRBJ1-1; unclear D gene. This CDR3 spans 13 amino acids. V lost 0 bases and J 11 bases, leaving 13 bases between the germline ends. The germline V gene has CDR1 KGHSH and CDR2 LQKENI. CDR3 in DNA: TGTGCCAGCTCACCACCCAATAGGGAAGGCGCTTTCTTT. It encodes CASSPPNREGAFF.

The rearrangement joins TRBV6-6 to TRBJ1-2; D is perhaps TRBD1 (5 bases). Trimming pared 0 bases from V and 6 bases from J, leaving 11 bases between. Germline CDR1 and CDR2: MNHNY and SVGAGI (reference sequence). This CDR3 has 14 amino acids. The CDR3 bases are TGTGCCAGCAGTTACTCGAGAACAGGCCATGGCTACACCTTC. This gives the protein CASSYSRTGHGYTF.

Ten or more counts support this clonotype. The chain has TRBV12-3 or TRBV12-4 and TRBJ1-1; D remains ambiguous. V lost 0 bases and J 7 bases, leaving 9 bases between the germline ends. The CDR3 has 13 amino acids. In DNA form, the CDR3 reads TGTGCCAGCAGTTTAGCGGTGCAGTATGAAGCTTTCTTT. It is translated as CASSLAVQYEAFF.

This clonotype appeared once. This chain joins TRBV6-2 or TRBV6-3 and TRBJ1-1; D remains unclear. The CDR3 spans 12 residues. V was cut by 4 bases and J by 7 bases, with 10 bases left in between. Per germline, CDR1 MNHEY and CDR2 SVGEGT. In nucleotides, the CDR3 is TGTGCCAGCAGTTGGGGTTTCGGTGAAGCTTTCTTT. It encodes CASSWGFGEAFF.

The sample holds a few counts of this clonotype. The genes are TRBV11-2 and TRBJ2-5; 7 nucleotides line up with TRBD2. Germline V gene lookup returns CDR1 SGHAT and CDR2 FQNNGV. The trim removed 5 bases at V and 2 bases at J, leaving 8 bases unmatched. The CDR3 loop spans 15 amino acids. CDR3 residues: CASSAESGGQETQYF. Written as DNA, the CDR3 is TGTGCCAGCAGCGCAGAGTCCGGGGGGCAAGAGACCCAGTACTTC.

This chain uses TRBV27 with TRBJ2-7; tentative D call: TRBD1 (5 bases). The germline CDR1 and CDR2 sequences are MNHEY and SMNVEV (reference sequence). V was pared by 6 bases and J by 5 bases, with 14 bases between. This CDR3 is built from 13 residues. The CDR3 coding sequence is TGTGCCAGCAGCCCCAAACGCAGGGACGAGCAGTACTTC. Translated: CASSPKRRDEQYF.

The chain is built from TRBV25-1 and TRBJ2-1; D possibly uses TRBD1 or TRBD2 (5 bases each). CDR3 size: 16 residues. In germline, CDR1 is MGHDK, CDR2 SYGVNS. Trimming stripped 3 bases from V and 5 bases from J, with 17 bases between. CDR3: CASSELGKGTNNEQFF. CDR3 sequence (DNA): TGTGCCAGCAGTGAGCTAGGGAAGGGGACGAACAATGAGCAGTTCTTC.

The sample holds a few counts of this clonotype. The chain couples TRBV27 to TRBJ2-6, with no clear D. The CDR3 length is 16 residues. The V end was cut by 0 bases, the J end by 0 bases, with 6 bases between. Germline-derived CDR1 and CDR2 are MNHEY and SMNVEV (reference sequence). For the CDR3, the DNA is TGTGCCAGCAGTTTATCATTAGTCTCTGGGGCCAACGTCCTGACTTTC. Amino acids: CASSLSLVSGANVLTF. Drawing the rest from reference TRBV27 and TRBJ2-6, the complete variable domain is EAQVTQNPRYLITVTGKKLTVTCSQNMNHEYMSWYRQDPGLGLRQIYYSMNVEVTDKGDVPEGYKVSRKEKRNFPLILESPSPNQTSLYFCASSLSLVSGANVLTFGAGSRLTVL.

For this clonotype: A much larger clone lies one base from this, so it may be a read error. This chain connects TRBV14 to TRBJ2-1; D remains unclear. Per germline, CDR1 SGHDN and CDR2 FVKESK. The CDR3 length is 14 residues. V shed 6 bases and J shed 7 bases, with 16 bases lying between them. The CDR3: CASSTSRFCNEQFF. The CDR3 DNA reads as TGTGCCAGCAGTACAAGCCGGTTTTGTAATGAGCAGTTCTTC.